Below are 14 T cell receptor beta chains sequenced from a single sample in a study of T cells and copy number aberrations in small-cell lung cancer. Sequencing used immunoSEQ multiplex PCR; TCRdb keeps in-frame clones, though not all of them. The sample has 9,500 to 10,000 clones, about 80% seen once. Sequencing was performed on normal tissue next to the tumor. Receptor source: a man in his sixties with small cell lung cancer.

This chain uses TRBV11-2 with TRBJ2-7; D tentatively reads TRBD1 or TRBD2 (5 bases each). Germline lookup yields CDR1 SGHAT and CDR2 FQNNGV. The CDR3 is 16 amino acids. Trimming left V 4 bases short and J 2 bases short, with 18 bases between. CDR3 protein: CASSWGEGTQTYEQYF. The CDR3 DNA reads TGTGCCAGCAGCTGGGGAGAAGGGACCCAGACCTACGAGCAGTACTTC.

The chain couples TRBV11-1 to TRBJ2-1; weak D call: TRBD2 (6 bases). The germline CDR1 and CDR2 sequences are SGHAT and FQDESV (reference sequence). V lost 2 bases, J lost 7 bases, and 15 bases lay in between. The CDR3 consists of 15 residues. The CDR3 DNA reads TGTGCCAGCAGCTTAATTACGGGAGCGGGTAATGAGCAGTTCTTC. This translates into CASSLITGAGNEQFF.

CDR3 in amino acids: CATSGLAGGPGDTQYF. CDR3 nucleotides: TGTGCCACCAGCGGGCTAGCGGGAGGGCCCGGGGATACGCAGTATTTT. V usage is TRBV15 and J usage is TRBJ2-3, with 12 positions matching TRBD2. J was trimmed by 6 bases and V by 5 bases; bases with no gene match: 9. Germline values: CDR1 LNHNV, CDR2 YYDKDF (reference sequence). The CDR3 consists of 16 residues.

The rearrangement joins TRBV9 to TRBJ2-1; 9 positions match TRBD2. The CDR3 has 17 amino acids. CDR1 and CDR2 (germline): SGDLS, YYNGEE. The junction had 15 bases not matched to a gene; V was cut back by 4 bases and J by 7 bases. The CDR3 spells CASSLTLGGRAGNEQFF. In nucleotides, the CDR3 is TGTGCCAGCAGCCTTACACTGGGCGGGAGGGCCGGGAATGAGCAGTTCTTC. Complete variable domain (other parts from reference TRBV9 and TRBJ2-1): DSGVTQTPKHLITATGQRVTLRCSPRSGDLSVYWYQQSLDQGLQFLIQYYNGEERAKGNILERFSAQQFPDLHSELNLSSLELGDSALYFCASSLTLGGRAGNEQFFGPGTRLTVL.

Turning to this clone: Other DNA sequences within the sample encode an identical CDR3. The V gene is TRBV5-1, the J gene TRBJ1-1; D gene unclear. Trimming took 1 base from V and 0 from J, leaving 7 bases between them. CDR1 is SGHRS and CDR2 is YFSETQ in the germline V gene. This CDR3 contains 14 residues. This CDR3 reads CASSLSGMNTEAFF. The CDR3 DNA reads TGCGCCAGCAGCTTGTCGGGAATGAACACTGAAGCTTTCTTT.

The rearrangement links TRBV6-4 to TRBJ1-2; no reliable D call. V lost 0 bases, J lost 4 bases, and 15 bases lay in between. CDR1 and CDR2 from the germline V gene are MRHNA and SNTAGT. This CDR3 spans 16 amino acids. CDR3 coding DNA: TGTGCCAGCAGTGACTCGGCAGAAGACGGTAGCTATGGCTACACCTTC. This translates into CASSDSAEDGSYGYTF.

This clone was detected only a few times. The chain carries TRBV7-3 and TRBJ2-5, with 8 positions matching TRBD1. The junction had 10 bases not matched to a gene; V was cut back by 5 bases and J by 5 bases. Germline lookup yields CDR1 SGHTA and CDR2 FQGTGA. This CDR3 spans 15 amino acids. In DNA form, the CDR3 reads TGTGCCAGCAGCCTTTCAGGGGGCGAACTGGAGACCCAGTACTTC. Protein product: CASSLSGGELETQYF.

This chain connects TRBV4-2 to TRBJ2-1, with D possibly matching TRBD2 (5 bases). Deletions cut 5 bases from V and 3 bases from J, with 8 bases between. The CDR3 sequence is 13 residues long. Per germline, CDR1 LGHNA and CDR2 YNFKEQ. CDR3 region: CASSTRDYNEQFF. DNA of the CDR3: TGTGCCAGCAGCACGAGGGACTACAATGAGCAGTTCTTC.

The chain recombines TRBV9 with TRBJ2-1, with D possibly matching TRBD2 (6 bases). Germline V CDR1 and CDR2: SGDLS, YYNGEE. V lost 3 bases to trimming and J lost 0 bases, with 13 bases between them. This CDR3 contains 16 residues. The CDR3 loop reads CASSARDFSSYNEQFF. The CDR3 DNA is TGTGCCAGCAGCGCGAGGGACTTCAGCTCCTACAATGAGCAGTTCTTC.

This clone is labeled medium-sized. The J gene is TRBJ2-3, the V gene TRBV19; tentatively, D is TRBD2 (6 bases). V was cut by 1 base and J by 1 base, with 12 bases left in between. The length of the CDR3 is 16 residues. Looked up from germline, CDR1 is LNHDA and CDR2 is SQIVND (reference sequence). CDR3 coding DNA: TGTGCCAGTAGTATAGTGCCCGGAGGGGGCACAGATACGCAGTATTTT. Amino acids: CASSIVPGGGTDTQYF. The full variable domain, completed using reference TRBV19 and TRBJ2-3, is DGGITQSPKYLFRKEGQNVTLSCEQNLNHDAMYWYRQDPGQGLRLIYYSQIVNDFQKGDIAEGYSVSREKKESFPLTVTSAQKNPTAFYLCASSIVPGGGTDTQYFGPGTRLTVL.

The genes are TRBV28 and TRBJ2-5; D is perhaps TRBD2 (7 bases). CDR3 length: 14 residues. V lost 3 bases and J lost 4, with 12 bases in between. The V gene's germline CDR1 is MDHEN and CDR2 SYDVKM. The CDR3 protein is CASSLSGGRETQYF. CDR3 sequence (DNA): TGTGCCAGCAGTTTGTCGGGGGGCAGAGAGACCCAGTACTTC.

The chain recombines TRBV28 with TRBJ1-5; D not resolved. The germline CDR1 and CDR2 sequences are MDHEN and SYDVKM. CDR3 length: 14 residues. V was clipped by 10 bases and J by 3 bases, with 16 bases between them. In DNA form, the CDR3 reads TGTGCCACCCGTCGCCAGAGAGACAATCAGCCCCAGCATTTT. Its protein product is CATRRQRDNQPQHF.

By share, this clone ranks as medium-sized (0.01 to 0.1%). The chain carries TRBV7-3 and TRBJ2-5, with 7 bases that match TRBD1. Germline V gene lookup returns CDR1 SGHTA and CDR2 FQGTGA. This CDR3 spans 13 amino acids. V dropped 5 bases and J dropped 3; count of bases not matched to a gene: 3. The CDR3 bases are TGTGCCAGCAGCCCACAGGGGAAAGAGACCCAGTACTTC. It is translated as CASSPQGKETQYF.

This chain uses TRBV9 with TRBJ2-3; 11 bases fit TRBD2. The CDR3 is 18 amino acids. Trimming at V came to 0 bases and at J to 1 base, leaving 7 bases not matched to a gene. CDR1 and CDR2 (germline): SGDLS, YYNGEE. CDR3 coding DNA: TGTGCCAGCAGCGTAGAGGGACTAGCGGTGGTTCGCACAGATACGCAGTATTTT. It specifies CASSVEGLAVVRTDTQYF. Looking up the rest from reference TRBV9 and TRBJ2-3 gives the full variable domain: DSGVTQTPKHLITATGQRVTLRCSPRSGDLSVYWYQQSLDQGLQFLIQYYNGEERAKGNILERFSAQQFPDLHSELNLSSLELGDSALYFCASSVEGLAVVRTDTQYFGPGTRLTVL.